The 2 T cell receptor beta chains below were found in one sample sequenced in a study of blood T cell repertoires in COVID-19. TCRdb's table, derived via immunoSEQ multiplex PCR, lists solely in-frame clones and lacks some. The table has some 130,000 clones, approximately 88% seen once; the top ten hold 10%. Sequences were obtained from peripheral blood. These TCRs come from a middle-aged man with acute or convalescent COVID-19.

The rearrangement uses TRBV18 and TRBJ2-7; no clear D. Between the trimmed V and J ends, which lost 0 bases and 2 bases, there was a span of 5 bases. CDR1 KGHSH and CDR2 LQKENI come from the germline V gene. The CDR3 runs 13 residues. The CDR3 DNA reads TGTGCCAGCTCACCACCCACAGCCTACGAGCAGTACTTC. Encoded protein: CASSPPTAYEQYF.

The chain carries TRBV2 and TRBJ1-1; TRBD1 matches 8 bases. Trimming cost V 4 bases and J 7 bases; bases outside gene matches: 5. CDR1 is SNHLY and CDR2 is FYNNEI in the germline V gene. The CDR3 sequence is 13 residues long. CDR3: CASSGTGLNEAFF. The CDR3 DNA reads TGTGCCAGCAGTGGGACAGGGTTGAATGAAGCTTTCTTT. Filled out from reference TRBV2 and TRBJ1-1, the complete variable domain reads EPEVTQTPSHQVTQMGQEVILRCVPISNHLYFYWYRQILGQKVEFLVSFYNNEISEKSEIFDDQFSVERPDGSNFTLKIRSTKLEDSAMYFCASSGTGLNEAFFGQGTRLTVV.